This T cell receptor beta chain was identified during a study of beta chain features in type 1 diabetes (dated by TCRdb to the late 2010s). As for the study more broadly: Mean age, gender distribution, total cell number and subset yield were not different between patients and healthy donors. The study compared the TCRB repertoires of sorted circulating CD4+ T cell subsets in recently diagnosed type 1 diabetes patients with those in matched healthy donors. Regulatory and stem cell-like memory subsets were obtained from only 8 patients and roughly eight healthy donors, while naive and central memory subsets were obtained from all 30 or so donors. A total of 90 million to 120 million sorted cells were examined across all samples, and a strong correlation was observed between cell number per subset and RNA yield. What the research found in general, with its limitations: Naive, central memory and regulatory TCRB repertoires appeared to be more similar among patients than among healthy donors. Only small numbers of individuals were included in the HLA sub-analyses, which left unresolved whether HLA type had any influence on TCRB rearrangement. In all four CD4+ subsets, TCRB CDR3 length was moderately but significantly shorter in type 1 diabetes patients. PCR may preferentially amplify shorter templates, but because patient and control samples were amplified and corrected together, any resulting skew would affect both groups equally. Sequencing cDNA rather than genomic DNA could over-represent highly expressing activated cells, although activation and CD3 levels did not differ between groups. At VDJ recombination sites, patients with type 1 diabetes made fewer insertions and deleted more nucleotides, a pattern implying thymic rearrangement abnormalities.

About this clone itself: Its antigen is not yet known. Base quality data are lacking; no much larger clone is found one base away.

Each donor gave one peripheral blood draw, approximately 100 mL on average, collected into heparinised tubes. Naive, central memory, regulatory and stem cell-like memory CD4+ T cells were sorted on a BD FACSAria II using a panel including CD45RO, CCR7, CD25, CD127, CD95 and CD27. A purity above 98% was achieved for all sorted populations. PBMCs were separated immediately by Lymphoprep density gradient centrifugation and were stained directly, without being cultured. So that batch effects would be minimized, each experiment stained and sorted samples in pairs, pairing one healthy donor with one patient. The entire isolated RNA was reverse transcribed using the High Capacity cDNA Reverse Transcription Kit, and thus expressed TCRB transcripts were sequenced. Deep immunoSEQ sequencing was performed on naive, central memory and regulatory T cell samples, with an average of roughly 4 million total reads per sample. Sorted cells were lysed in RLT buffer, and RNA was extracted using DNase-treated RNeasy Micro or Mini kits according to cell number. Each cell subset was processed on its own to prevent cross-contamination, while patient and healthy donor samples were processed together. TCRB sequences were amplified from cDNA with the immunoSEQ multiplex PCR, producing 87-bp fragments spanning the CDR3 region. Amplicons were sequenced on the Illumina HiSeq platform. Concerning the study's data processing: PCR bias was corrected computationally using synthetic template baselines, and reads within Hamming distance 2 were collapsed, with unmergeable singletons discarded. Reads were aligned against IMGT to assign V, D and J genes, CDR3 length and insertions or deletions at six rearrangement sites. Within each subset, clonotype counts were normalized to sorted cell number, after which true diversity and Gini coefficients were computed with the tcR R package. Repertoire sharing was quantified using the overlap coefficient calculated on TCRB nucleotide sequences. Out-of-frame TCRB sequences from naive cells were analyzed as a proxy for the pre-selection repertoire. Entries here come from immuneACCESS through TCRdb and include only in-frame sequences with V and J called. Some clones fail to appear in such tables; in the studies checked, an unresolved V gene covers under half of the shortfall, and the cause of the remainder is unknown. The D gene and trimming were derived from the DNA, and the V and J assignments and clone size from that table. The sample table shows 450,000 to 550,000 clones, and about 30% are seen once. Roughly 0.06% of the sample comes from the top ten.

The CDR3 runs 14 amino acids, cysteine and phenylalanine included. Only the CDR3 portion is preserved as DNA: 42 bases, with reading frame beginning at the first base. The germline V and J ends show losses of 4 bases and 4 bases respectively, and no gene match explains 10 bases of the junction. Via the germline V gene (reference sequence), CDR1 is GTSNPN and CDR2 SVGIG. The sequenced sample consisted of naive CD4+ T cells from blood. In the paper's terms, the cell subset or site label means: true naive CD4+ T cells. The chain uses TRBV30 and TRBJ2-7; 7 central nucleotides agree with TRBD2. The sequence came from a man aged 18 to 29 in good health. The CDR3 region reads CAWTSGLPVYEQYF. The bases are TGTGCCTGGACCTCGGGACTACCAGTTTACGAGCAGTACTTC.